These T cell receptor beta chains were read from a single sample in a study of cytomegalovirus exposure and HLA in healthy donors. The data were produced by immunoSEQ multiplex PCR, yet TCRdb's version contains in-frame clones alone and is incomplete. The sample has around 140,000 clones; approximately 80% are singletons. Sequencing input: PBMCs. The origin of the receptors is a woman aged 55-69 years in good health and CMV-seronegative. Both conserved end residues are part of each CDR3. D genes are given only for firm matches. Where a row states a size, it is once, few, many or the class of an expanded clone; other rows omit it.

D: TRBD1
J: TRBJ1-1
size: -
V: TRBV5-1
CDR3: CASSRTGEYEAFF
DNA: TGCGCCAGCAGCCGGACAGGGGAGTATGAGGCTTTCTTT

D: -
J: TRBJ1-1
size: -
V: TRBV18
CDR3: CASSLQGYTEAFF
DNA: TGTGCCAGCTCACTGCAGGGGTACACTGAAGCTTTCTTT

D: -
J: TRBJ2-3
size: -
V: TRBV9
CDR3: CASSAGTISTDTQYF
DNA: TGTGCCAGCAGCGCAGGGACAATTAGCACAGATACGCAGTATTTT

D: TRBD1
J: TRBJ1-5
size: once
V: TRBV7-2
CDR3: CASSSWTGSNQPQHF
DNA: TGTGCCAGCAGCTCTTGGACAGGGAGCAATCAGCCCCAGCATTTT

D: TRBD1
J: TRBJ1-3
size: -
V: TRBV19
CDR3: CASSPRDRGSLSGNTIYF
DNA: TGTGCCAGTAGTCCCAGGGACAGAGGATCCCTCTCTGGAAACACCATATATTTT

D: -
J: TRBJ1-4
size: few
V: TRBV9
CDR3: CASSIRGEEEKLFF
DNA: TGTGCCAGCAGCATACGGGGAGAGGAAGAAAAACTGTTTTTT

D: -
J: TRBJ2-1
size: -
V: TRBV5-4
CDR3: CASSLMGGKRFKDNNEQFF
DNA: TGTGCCAGCAGCTTAATGGGGGGTAAAAGATTCAAAGATAACAATGAGCAGTTCTTC

D: -
J: TRBJ1-3
size: -
V: TRBV18
CDR3: CASSPSIVSPSGNTIYF
DNA: TGTGCCAGCTCACCAAGTATAGTCTCCCCGTCTGGAAACACCATATATTTT

D: TRBD1
J: TRBJ1-2
size: -
V: TRBV7-6
CDR3: CASSGDSPYGYTF
DNA: TGTGCCAGCAGCGGGGACAGTCCCTATGGCTACACCTTC

D: -
J: TRBJ2-7
size: -
V: TRBV6-5
CDR3: CASSYSSASGEQYF
DNA: TGTGCCAGCAGTTACTCTAGCGCTTCGGGTGAGCAGTACTTC

D: -
J: TRBJ2-3
size: once
V: TRBV10-3
CDR3: CAISADTSTDTQYF
DNA: TGTGCCATCAGTGCGGACACAAGCACAGATACGCAGTATTTT

D: TRBD2
J: TRBJ2-1
size: -
V: TRBV7-9
CDR3: CASSLGRDYYNEQFF
DNA: TGTGCCAGCAGCTTAGGCCGGGACTACTACAATGAGCAGTTCTTC

D: -
J: TRBJ2-5
size: -
V: TRBV7-9
CDR3: CASNPASGEETQYF
DNA: TGTGCCAGCAACCCAGCGTCGGGGGAAGAGACCCAGTACTTC

D: TRBD1
J: TRBJ2-7
size: -
V: TRBV6-1
CDR3: CARYTGGNEQYF
DNA: TGTGCCAGATACACAGGGGGCAACGAGCAGTACTTC

D: -
J: TRBJ2-3
size: -
V: TRBV7-9
CDR3: CASSHITREADTQYF
DNA: TGTGCCAGCAGCCACATCACACGTGAGGCAGATACGCAGTATTTT

D: TRBD1
J: TRBJ1-4
size: -
V: TRBV13
CDR3: CASSLGLGQGGEKLFF
DNA: TGTGCCAGCAGCTTAGGGCTTGGACAGGGTGGTGAAAAACTGTTTTTT

D: -
J: TRBJ2-6
size: -
V: TRBV5-1
CDR3: CASSLDWRFSGANVLTF
DNA: TGCGCCAGCAGCTTGGATTGGAGGTTCTCTGGGGCCAACGTCCTGACTTTC

D: TRBD1
J: TRBJ1-2
size: once
V: TRBV29-1
CDR3: CSVGDRGLGSGYGYTF
DNA: TGCAGCGTTGGGGACAGGGGATTAGGGTCCGGCTATGGCTACACCTTC

D: TRBD1
J: TRBJ1-4
size: once
V: TRBV15
CDR3: CATSIRRDRVEKLFF
DNA: TGTGCCACCAGCATCCGCCGAGACAGGGTCGAAAAACTGTTTTTT

D: -
J: TRBJ2-6
size: -
V: TRBV4-1
CDR3: CASSQDGGGLSGANVLTF
DNA: TGCGCCAGCAGCCAAGATGGGGGGGGGCTATCAGGGGCCAACGTCCTGACTTTC

D: -
J: TRBJ1-1
size: -
V: TRBV18
CDR3: CASSPITPAVSAEAFF
DNA: TGTGCCAGCTCACCCATTACTCCTGCGGTTTCGGCTGAAGCTTTCTTT

D: TRBD2
J: TRBJ2-1
size: -
V: TRBV11-2
CDR3: CATRGTSGGSEQFF
DNA: TGTGCCACCCGGGGGACTAGCGGGGGTAGCGAGCAGTTCTTC

D: -
J: TRBJ2-1
size: -
V: TRBV4-1
CDR3: CASSPWTGVNNEQFF
DNA: TGCGCCAGCAGCCCCTGGACCGGGGTAAACAATGAGCAGTTCTTC

D: TRBD1
J: TRBJ1-1
size: -
V: TRBV4-1
CDR3: CASSQDGGGTGGSKGANTEAFF
DNA: TGCGCCAGCAGCCAAGATGGGGGAGGGACAGGGGGCTCAAAGGGGGCGAACACTGAAGCTTTCTTT

D: TRBD2
J: TRBJ2-1
size: few
V: TRBV11-1
CDR3: CASSPRAGGPHEQFF
DNA: TGTGCCAGCAGCCCCCGGGCGGGAGGGCCCCATGAGCAGTTCTTC

D: TRBD1
J: TRBJ2-7
size: -
V: TRBV10-3
CDR3: CAISESAGQGYEQYF
DNA: TGTGCCATCAGTGAGTCGGCGGGACAGGGCTACGAGCAGTACTTC

D: -
J: TRBJ1-1
size: -
V: TRBV7-3
CDR3: CASSRAGGEAFF
DNA: TGTGCCAGCAGTCGAGCGGGGGGTGAAGCTTTCTTT

D: TRBD1
J: TRBJ1-1
size: -
V: TRBV19
CDR3: CASTEGANTEAFF
DNA: TGTGCCAGTACGGAGGGGGCGAACACTGAAGCTTTCTTT

D: -
J: TRBJ2-7
size: few
V: TRBV10-3
CDR3: CAISEPGRYEQYF
DNA: TGTGCCATCAGTGAACCAGGGAGGTACGAGCAGTACTTC

D: TRBD1
J: TRBJ1-5
size: few
V: TRBV9
CDR3: CASSGTGVDQPQHF
DNA: TGTGCCAGCAGCGGGACAGGGGTGGATCAGCCCCAGCATTTT

D: TRBD1
J: TRBJ2-1
size: -
V: TRBV13
CDR3: CASSFADRAYNEQFF
DNA: TGTGCCAGCAGCTTCGCGGACAGGGCCTACAATGAGCAGTTCTTC

D: -
J: TRBJ2-3
size: few
V: TRBV27
CDR3: CASSLRPSRGSTDTQYF
DNA: TGTGCCAGCAGTTTAAGGCCCTCCAGGGGCAGCACAGATACGCAGTATTTT

D: TRBD1
J: TRBJ2-7
size: few
V: TRBV5-1
CDR3: CASSPGQGQYEQYF
DNA: TGCGCCAGCAGCCCTGGACAGGGGCAGTACGAGCAGTACTTC

D: -
J: TRBJ2-1
size: -
V: TRBV30
CDR3: CAGRQDSSYNEQFF
DNA: TGTGCCGGACGACAGGACAGCTCCTACAATGAGCAGTTCTTC

D: -
J: TRBJ2-7
size: -
V: TRBV7-6
CDR3: CASSLVRLSTGTLPLYEQYF
DNA: TGTGCCAGCAGCTTAGTTAGGTTGTCGACAGGCACCCTTCCCCTTTACGAGCAGTACTTC

D: TRBD2
J: TRBJ2-1
size: -
V: TRBV10-3
CDR3: CAISDSASGESNEQFF
DNA: TGTGCCATCAGTGACTCTGCTAGCGGGGAGAGCAATGAGCAGTTCTTC

D: -
J: TRBJ1-4
size: -
V: TRBV2
CDR3: CASRVQVSVEKLFF
DNA: TGTGCCAGCAGGGTGCAGGTATCAGTGGAAAAACTGTTTTTT

D: TRBD2
J: TRBJ2-5
size: -
V: TRBV4-1
CDR3: CASSLSGSHGETQYF
DNA: TGCGCCAGCAGCTTAAGCGGGAGCCACGGGGAGACCCAGTACTTC

D: TRBD1
J: TRBJ2-1
size: -
V: TRBV16
CDR3: CASSQSVGTANNEQFF
DNA: TGTGCCAGCAGCCAATCAGTAGGGACAGCCAACAATGAGCAGTTCTTC

D: TRBD2
J: TRBJ2-3
size: -
V: TRBV2
CDR3: CASSAGTSGVYDTQYF
DNA: TGTGCCAGCAGTGCCGGGACTAGCGGAGTGTATGATACGCAGTATTTT

D: TRBD1
J: TRBJ1-2
size: -
V: TRBV5-4
CDR3: CASSLGDRPYYGYTF
DNA: TGTGCCAGCAGCTTGGGGGACAGGCCCTACTATGGCTACACCTTC

D: TRBD2
J: TRBJ2-7
size: -
V: TRBV2
CDR3: CASSLAAGGFYEQYF
DNA: TGTGCCAGCAGTCTCGCCGCGGGAGGGTTCTACGAGCAGTACTTC

D: TRBD1
J: TRBJ1-6
size: -
V: TRBV5-1
CDR3: CASSLDSGTGGSSPLHF
DNA: TGCGCCAGCAGCTTGGATTCCGGGACAGGGGGCAGTTCACCCCTCCACTTT

D: -
J: TRBJ2-7
size: -
V: TRBV13
CDR3: CASSLGSATYEQYF
DNA: TGTGCCAGCAGCTTAGGTTCAGCGACCTACGAGCAGTACTTC

D: -
J: TRBJ1-2
size: -
V: TRBV30
CDR3: CAWSPITGVLSDGYTF
DNA: TGTGCCTGGAGCCCTATCACGGGGGTACTTTCTGATGGCTACACCTTC

D: -
J: TRBJ2-7
size: -
V: TRBV20-1
CDR3: CSAAPAYEQYF
DNA: TGCAGTGCCGCCCCAGCCTACGAGCAGTACTTC

D: TRBD2
J: TRBJ2-2
size: -
V: TRBV5-4
CDR3: CASSRAGRNTGELFF
DNA: TGTGCCAGCAGCCGAGCGGGGCGGAACACCGGGGAGCTGTTTTTT

D: -
J: TRBJ1-6
size: -
V: TRBV30
CDR3: CAWSLGGAAGYSPLHF
DNA: TGTGCCTGGAGCCTAGGGGGGGCTGCCGGGTATTCACCCCTCCACTTT

D: TRBD2
J: TRBJ2-1
size: -
V: TRBV4-1
CDR3: CASSQSLAGVYNEQFF
DNA: TGCGCCAGCAGCCAATCACTAGCGGGAGTGTACAATGAGCAGTTCTTC

D: TRBD1
J: TRBJ1-1
size: -
V: TRBV7-8
CDR3: CASSPGQGVIWVIRNTEAFF
DNA: TGTGCCAGCAGCCCAGGACAGGGCGTGATATGGGTGATTAGGAACACTGAAGCTTTCTTT

D: TRBD1
J: TRBJ2-3
size: -
V: TRBV7-7
CDR3: CASSPGTGDSDTQYF
DNA: TGTGCTAGCAGCCCCGGGACAGGGGATTCAGATACGCAGTATTTT

D: TRBD2
J: TRBJ2-1
size: once
V: TRBV12-5
CDR3: CASGPGTSGGHSYNEQFF
DNA: TGTGCTAGTGGCCCCGGGACTAGCGGGGGCCATTCCTACAATGAGCAGTTCTTC

D: TRBD2
J: TRBJ2-5
size: -
V: TRBV28
CDR3: CASSLAGGRGETQYF
DNA: TGTGCCAGCAGTTTGGCGGGAGGGCGGGGAGAGACCCAGTACTTC

D: -
J: TRBJ2-7
size: -
V: TRBV7-9
CDR3: CASSRGGDEQYF
DNA: TGTGCCAGCAGTAGAGGGGGAGACGAGCAGTACTTC

D: -
J: TRBJ2-5
size: -
V: TRBV30
CDR3: CAWSPGETQYF
DNA: TGTGCCTGGAGCCCCGGGGAGACCCAGTACTTC

D: TRBD2
J: TRBJ2-1
size: -
V: TRBV6-5
CDR3: CASSYSTSGITEQFF
DNA: TGTGCCAGCAGTTACTCGACTAGCGGGATTACCGAGCAGTTCTTC

D: -
J: TRBJ2-7
size: -
V: TRBV28
CDR3: CASSLKGAYYSYEQYF
DNA: TGTGCCAGCAGTTTAAAAGGGGCTTATTATTCCTACGAGCAGTACTTC

D: TRBD1
J: TRBJ1-1
size: few
V: TRBV18
CDR3: CASSPGQGNTEAFF
DNA: TGTGCCAGCTCACCAGGACAGGGGAACACTGAAGCTTTCTTT

D: -
J: TRBJ2-5
size: -
V: TRBV7-9
CDR3: CSSSRNPRETQYF
DNA: TGTTCCAGCAGCCGTAACCCCCGGGAGACCCAGTACTTC